In its sample, the clone carrying this T cell receptor beta chain was seen many times. The library targeted TCRbeta and was prepared with unique molecular identifiers. Using its own MiXCR run on the PCR reads, TCRdb lists one record per CDR3 protein. The table shows hundreds of thousands of distinct CDR3 sequences, with about a sixth occurring only once. The sample is drawn from a study of T-cell reconstitution after alpha-beta-depleted transplantation in children. The V gene end was trimmed by 3 bases and the J gene end by 6 bases; junction bases not matched to a gene: 6. CDR3 length: 14 amino acids. CDR1 and CDR2 (germline): SGHRS, YFSETQ.

The V and J genes are TRBV5-1 and TRBJ2-4, with 7 positions matching TRBD1. The sequencing here drew on PBMCs, mostly from graft donor cells, taken 360 days after TCRalphabeta/CD19-depleted stem cell transplant. This clonotype was sampled from a boy under two years old who had a stem cell transplant for Wiskott-Aldrich syndrome, so the T cells may come from the graft donor. CDR3 protein: CASSSAGGGNIQYF. For the CDR3, the DNA is TGCGCCAGCAGCTCTGCAGGGGGTGGAAACATTCAGTACTTC.